This T cell receptor beta chain was sequenced during a study of Ad26.COV2.S vaccination and SARS-CoV-2 variants. Germline values: CDR1 MDHEN, CDR2 SYDVKM. CDR3 length: 13 residues. The V gene end was trimmed by 2 bases and the J gene end by 6 bases; junction bases not matched to a gene: 3. Treatment described: some 19 received Ad26.COV2.S at low or high dose, single or two shots; roughly five received placebo; per-sample allocation not given. Sampling took place 63 days after the first vaccine or placebo injection. Immunization relied on an Ad26 vector, which expressed Wuhan-strain SARS-CoV-2 spike. Sequencing used immunoSEQ multiplex PCR; TCRdb keeps in-frame clones, though not all of them. The sample holds 450,000 to 550,000 clones, roughly 87% seen once.

Source: peripheral blood, taken in a trial of Ad26.COV2.S vaccine versus placebo. The chain carries TRBV28 and TRBJ1-2; 7 positions match TRBD1. The receptor was derived from a person between 18 and 60 years old who received the Ad26.COV2.S COVID-19 vaccine or a placebo. CDR3 protein: CASSLKGANGYTF. In nucleotides, the CDR3 is TGTGCCAGCAGTTTAAAGGGGGCAAATGGCTACACCTTC.